This entry concerns a single T cell receptor (beta chain). Its recognized antigen is unknown. Per-base qualities were not stored, and no clone one base away is much larger. Synthetic TCR analog templates were spiked into each PCR so that absolute template abundance could be estimated from read counts. Using the immunoSEQ assay, TCRbeta CDR3 regions were amplified from genomic DNA with bias-controlled V and J gene primers. Sequencing of rearranged TCRbeta segments was performed at approximately 20X coverage. The authors' analysis ran thus. Clustering was used to correct sequencing errors, and CDR3s were annotated against IMGT to assign V, D and J genes. Out-of-frame and stop-codon sequences were excluded, and only productive TCRbeta rearrangements were used in downstream analyses. To compute clonality, Shannon entropy was normalized by the log of the number of unique productive sequences and then subtracted from one. Clones differing between time points or between blood and tumor were identified using Fisher's exact test with Benjamini-Hochberg correction, with an adjusted p below 0.01 applied as the threshold. TCRdb re-hosts the immuneACCESS table, in-frame sequences only. Its copies lack some clones; in the studies checked, an unresolved V gene accounts for under half of them, and the cause for the rest is not known. Clonal size and the V and J genes are those of that table, whereas D and trimming came from the DNA. This sample gives 75,000 to 95,000 clones in total; approximately 91% of them show up just once. Of the sample, 7.5% to 10% is held by the ten largest clones.

The sample belongs to a study of PD-L1 blockade in urothelial cancer listed by TCRdb under 2017. Regarding the research as a whole: Therapy was started at some point between 2012 and 2014 for all patients, and atezolizumab 1,200 mg was administered intravenously every 3 weeks. About 90% of the roughly 30 patients were identified as males with urothelial cancer of bladder origin, and a prior smoking history was reported by 18 of 29 patients. Patients had an ECOG performance status of 0 or 1 and had received between 0 and 3 prior chemotherapy regimens. Blood samples were analyzed at 3 weeks after treatment start (second dose) and at 6 weeks after treatment start. Blood samples gave a median of about 130,000 T cells and 83,000 or so unique TCRs, with a median clonality of roughly 0.081. An exploratory multi-omic analysis was conducted of the somatic, immune and clinical correlates of response to PD-L1 blockade with atezolizumab in urothelial cancer. Pretreatment tumor samples and matched peripheral blood, collected serially before and after atezolizumab treatment, underwent TCR sequencing. Durable clinical benefit was defined as a progression-free survival longer than 6 months, and TCR features were additionally tested against progression-free survival and overall survival. Whole exome sequencing and RNA sequencing of pretreatment tumors were performed alongside TCR sequencing in the same patients. Durable clinical benefit was achieved by nine patients but not by the remaining 20. Some 30 patients had pretreatment blood TCR-seq, some 25 had at least one posttreatment blood collection, and some 25 had tumor TCR-seq.

CDR1 and CDR2 (MDHEN, SYDVKM) derive from the germline V gene. From its cysteine to its phenylalanine, the CDR3 spans 16 amino acids. Solely the CDR3 DNA is kept, with 48 bases framed from the first base. V is clipped by 5 bases and J by 2 bases, and the sequence between their germline boundaries is 18 bases long. A cohort of about 27 patients with locally advanced or metastatic urothelial carcinoma, treated at Memorial Sloan Kettering on a trial protocol, was included. Peripheral blood mononuclear cells were collected from each patient pretreatment and during treatment, giving between 1 and 8 total time points per patient. The Qiagen DNeasy Blood extraction kit was used to purify genomic DNA from total PBMCs and tumor samples. PBMCs were collected pretreatment and during treatment, and were isolated and stored as previously described. The investigation overall reported the following: A pretreatment peripheral blood TCR clonality below the median was linked to improved progression-free and overall survival. Because the sample size was small (n of about 29) and many exploratory analyses were performed, the results are intended to be hypothesis-generating. Greater expansion of tumor-associated TCR clones in peripheral blood 3 weeks after the start of treatment was observed in patients with durable benefit (n of about 21, p = 0.022).

The chain is encoded by TRBV28 joined to TRBJ1-2; TRBD1 could be the D gene, as 5 bases match. The specimen was PBMCs, collected around atezolizumab (anti-PD-L1) treatment. The clonotype comes from a man in his fifties or sixties with urothelial cancer. The CDR3 protein: CASSPLLIRANYGYTF. The DNA reads TGTGCCAGCAGTCCCCTTCTGATCAGGGCCAACTATGGCTACACCTTC.